This is a list of T cell receptor beta chains from one sample in a study of blood T cell repertoires in COVID-19. The assay was immunoSEQ multiplex PCR, and TCRdb's table has in-frame clones only and misses some. The data contain under 150,000 clones, around four fifths of them singletons. Sequencing was done on a sample of PBMCs or T cells enriched from blood (not recorded which). Receptors were obtained from a woman in her 40s who had recovered from COVID-19. Both conserved end residues are part of each CDR3. The D gene is left open where the match is weak. Size values are once, few and many counts, or a class for expanded clones, and some rows have none.

J gene,V gene,D gene,clone size,CDR3 length,CDR3 protein,CDR3 DNA
TRBJ1-1,TRBV29-1,-,-,11,CSVRPNTEAFF,TGCAGCGTGAGGCCGAACACTGAAGCTTTCTTT
TRBJ1-3,TRBV11-2,-,-,16,CASSNPGGVSGNTIYF,TGTGCCAGCAGCAATCCCGGCGGGGTGTCTGGAAACACCATATATTTT
TRBJ2-1,TRBV6-1,TRBD2,once,17,CASSEAPRGASGNEQFF,TGTGCCAGCAGTGAAGCGCCAAGGGGGGCTAGCGGGAATGAGCAGTTCTTC
TRBJ2-1,TRBV29-1,-,few,10,CSVGRDEQFF,TGCAGCGTTGGTCGTGATGAGCAGTTCTTC
TRBJ1-6,TRBV27,-,-,14,CASNEGFYNSPLHF,TGTGCCAGCAACGAGGGTTTCTATAATTCACCCCTCCACTTT
TRBJ1-2,TRBV13,-,-,12,CASSFSVYGYTF,TGTGCCAGCAGCTTCTCGGTCTATGGCTACACCTTC
TRBJ2-1,TRBV27,TRBD2,-,18,CASKPGLAGKGSYNEQFF,TGTGCCAGCAAACCGGGACTAGCGGGAAAAGGGTCCTACAATGAGCAGTTCTTC
TRBJ1-1,TRBV6-5,-,-,15,CASNFLRVRNTEAFF,TGTGCCAGCAACTTCCTGAGGGTCCGTAACACTGAAGCTTTCTTT
TRBJ2-1,TRBV7-3,-,-,16,CASSTTGSHSYNEQFF,TGTGCCAGCAGCACCACAGGGTCTCACTCCTACAATGAGCAGTTCTTC
TRBJ2-7,TRBV29-1,TRBD2,-,13,CSVLSGASYEQYF,TGCAGCGTTCTCAGCGGGGCCTCCTACGAGCAGTACTTC
TRBJ1-1,TRBV28,TRBD1,few,17,CASSLGDRVKGRPEAFF,TGTGCCAGCAGTTTGGGGGACAGGGTTAAGGGACGCCCTGAAGCTTTCTTT
TRBJ2-5,TRBV6-1,TRBD1,-,15,CASSEPGTDQETQYF,TGTGCCAGCAGTGAACCCGGGACAGATCAAGAGACCCAGTACTTC
TRBJ1-6,TRBV9,-,-,15,CASSVVAGYNSPLHF,TGTGCCAGCAGCGTAGTGGCAGGGTATAATTCACCCCTCCACTTT
TRBJ2-5,TRBV30,-,-,12,CAWSVQIETQYF,TGTGCCTGGAGTGTACAGATAGAGACCCAGTACTTC
TRBJ2-7,TRBV4-1,TRBD2,-,16,CASSQGGTSGIYEQYF,TGCGCCAGCAGCCAAGGGGGGACTAGCGGGATTTACGAGCAGTACTTC
TRBJ2-7,TRBV5-1,TRBD2,-,15,CASSSGEGLVYEQYF,TGCGCCAGCAGCTCCGGCGAGGGACTAGTCTACGAGCAGTACTTC
TRBJ2-7,TRBV2,-,-,13,CASSDRVSGEQYF,TGTGCCAGCAGTGATCGGGTTTCCGGCGAGCAGTACTTC
TRBJ1-2,TRBV6-5,-,-,14,CASRGGQVGYGYTF,TGTGCAAGTCGCGGGGGGCAAGTTGGCTATGGCTACACCTTC
TRBJ1-5,TRBV24-1,TRBD1,-,14,CATSETGSNQPQHF,TGTGCCACCAGTGAGACAGGGAGTAATCAGCCCCAGCATTTT
TRBJ2-3,TRBV3-1/TRBV3-2,-,-,15,CASSLSEGPADTQYF,TGTGCCAGCAGCCTAAGCGAGGGCCCGGCAGATACGCAGTATTTT
TRBJ2-3,TRBV4-1,TRBD2,-,14,CASSQDEREATQYF,TGCGCCAGCAGCCAAGATGAGCGGGAGGCTACGCAGTATTTT
TRBJ2-7,TRBV2,TRBD1,-,13,CATGTGETYEQYF,TGTGCCACAGGGACAGGAGAGACCTACGAGCAGTACTTC
TRBJ2-5,TRBV13,TRBD2,-,14,CASSYLAAQETQYF,TGTGCCAGCAGCTACCTAGCGGCCCAAGAGACCCAGTACTTC
TRBJ2-2,TRBV5-4,TRBD1,-,17,CASSKRQGAPNTGELFF,TGTGCCAGCAGCAAAAGACAGGGGGCCCCGAACACCGGGGAGCTGTTTTTT
TRBJ2-1,TRBV6-2/TRBV6-3,TRBD2,-,17,CASSRSRLAATHNEQFF,TGTGCCAGCAGCCGATCCAGACTAGCGGCTACCCACAATGAGCAGTTCTTC
TRBJ1-2,TRBV3-1/TRBV3-2,-,-,13,CASSLPGPYGYTF,TGTGCCAGCAGCCTGCCAGGCCCCTATGGCTACACCTTC
TRBJ1-2,TRBV2,-,-,15,CASSVGTGKSRGYTF,TGTGCCAGCAGTGTTGGCACAGGGAAGTCCAGGGGCTACACCTTC
TRBJ1-1,TRBV10-1,-,-,13,CASRKEFNTEAFF,TGCGCCAGCAGAAAGGAGTTTAACACTGAAGCTTTCTTT
TRBJ1-5,TRBV19,-,-,14,CASRYRVSNQPQHF,TGTGCCAGTAGATACAGGGTGAGCAATCAGCCCCAGCATTTT
TRBJ2-7,TRBV27,TRBD2,-,15,CASSPTSGTFYEQYF,TGTGCCAGCAGTCCCACTAGCGGGACTTTCTACGAGCAGTACTTC
TRBJ1-3,TRBV23-1,-,-,17,CASSQSEGWVSGNTIYF,TGCGCCAGCAGTCAAAGCGAGGGATGGGTTTCTGGAAACACCATATATTTT
TRBJ1-1,TRBV3-1/TRBV3-2,TRBD1,-,16,CASSQWGQGASTEAFF,TGTGCCAGCAGCCAATGGGGGCAGGGGGCGAGCACTGAAGCTTTCTTT
TRBJ1-2,TRBV30,TRBD1,once,13,CAWSVTGGGGYTF,TGTGCCTGGAGTGTAACAGGGGGGGGTGGCTACACCTTC
TRBJ2-7,TRBV7-8,TRBD2,few,19,CASSLLGLDLSGRDYEQYF,TGTGCCAGCAGCTTATTGGGACTAGACCTCAGTGGTCGAGACTACGAGCAGTACTTC
TRBJ2-7,TRBV5-1,TRBD1,-,13,CASRPGQEYEQYF,TGCGCCAGCAGACCCGGACAGGAATACGAGCAGTACTTC
TRBJ2-7,TRBV11-2,-,-,16,CASTNGPTGGPYEQYF,TGTGCCAGCACCAACGGGCCGACAGGTGGGCCGTACGAGCAGTACTTC
TRBJ1-3,TRBV27,-,-,14,CASSPFRSGNTIYF,TGTGCCAGCAGCCCCTTTCGCTCTGGAAACACCATATATTTT
TRBJ2-7,TRBV18,TRBD1,-,15,CASSPPGQGRNEQYF,TGTGCCAGCTCACCACCCGGACAGGGGAGAAACGAGCAGTACTTC
TRBJ2-7,TRBV27,TRBD1,once,19,CASSLTGWHTQGVPYEQYF,TGTGCCAGCAGTTTAACAGGCTGGCACACCCAGGGGGTTCCCTACGAGCAGTACTTC
TRBJ1-1,TRBV13,TRBD1,-,18,CASSLDPPDRGVNTEAFF,TGTGCCAGCAGCTTAGACCCCCCCGACAGGGGGGTAAACACTGAAGCTTTCTTT
TRBJ2-1,TRBV9,TRBD2,-,15,CASSFSGGAGDEQFF,TGTGCCAGCAGTTTTAGCGGGGGGGCCGGAGATGAGCAGTTCTTC
TRBJ2-1,TRBV2,-,-,16,CASSSTDSFSYNEQFF,TGTGCCAGCAGTTCCACCGACAGCTTCTCCTACAATGAGCAGTTCTTC